This entry lists 32 T cell receptor beta chains sequenced from one sample in a study of blood T cell repertoires in COVID-19. The table came from immunoSEQ multiplex PCR; TCRdb's copy has only in-frame clones and leaves some out. The table has about 42,000 clones, approximately 90% seen once; the top ten hold more than 5%. Sequences were obtained from peripheral blood. The receptors come from a human donor in a cohort sampled during active COVID-19.

This chain uses TRBV18 with TRBJ1-2; TRBD1 matches at 8 bases. Germline assignment: CDR1 KGHSH and CDR2 LQKENI. The CDR3 runs to 15 residues. V lost 2 bases, J lost 3 bases, and 5 bases stayed unmatched. The CDR3, as DNA: TGTGCCAGCTCACCAGGACAGGGTTCCTACTATGGCTACACCTTC. It specifies CASSPGQGSYYGYTF.

The rearrangement uses TRBV4-1 and TRBJ2-3; 9 nucleotides match TRBD2. Trimming took 1 base from V and 2 from J; bases not matched to a gene: 7. The V gene's germline CDR1 is MGHRA and CDR2 YSYEKL. The CDR3 extends over 17 amino acids. CDR3 coding DNA: TGCGCCAGCAGCCAAGCCGGGAGCGGGGGGTTCACAGATACGCAGTATTTT. This sequence encodes CASSQAGSGGFTDTQYF.

The rearrangement links TRBV11-2 to TRBJ1-6; D not resolved. Germline-derived CDR1 and CDR2 are SGHAT and FQNNGV. V gave up 1 base and J gave up 14 bases, with 6 bases separating them. There are 11 residues in the CDR3. In nucleotides, the CDR3 is TGTGCCAGCAGCTTAGGGGAGGCCCTCCACTTT. The encoded protein is CASSLGEALHF.

V is TRBV5-5 and J is TRBJ1-1; the D gene is possibly TRBD1 (5 bases). There are 13 residues in the CDR3. Deletions cut 4 bases from V and 3 bases from J, with 10 bases between. CDR1 is SGHKS, CDR2 YYEKEE, per germline (reference sequence). CDR3 region: CASSVRQYTEAFF. CDR3 in DNA: TGTGCCAGCAGCGTCCGACAGTACACTGAAGCTTTCTTT.

The V and J genes are TRBV6-4 and TRBJ2-1, with TRBD2 identical over 9 bases. The V gene's germline CDR1 is MRHNA and CDR2 SNTAGT. CDR3 length: 16 amino acids. V dropped 3 bases and J dropped 2; count of bases not matched to a gene: 5. CDR3 DNA: TGTGCCAGCAGTGAAGCTATAGCGGGAGCCTACAATGAGCAGTTCTTC. It translates to CASSEAIAGAYNEQFF.

V is TRBV11-2 and J is TRBJ2-5, with TRBD2 matching over 8 bases. The CDR3 is 17 residues long. Germline trimming cut 1 base from V and 1 base from J; bases unmatched to any gene: 8. The germline gives CDR1 SGHAT, CDR2 FQNNGV. The CDR3 DNA reads TGTGCCAGCAGCTTAGTTGGTAAAGCGGGGGCCCAAGAGACCCAGTACTTC. Its protein is CASSLVGKAGAQETQYF.

This chain uses TRBV5-1 with TRBJ2-2, with a possible D match to TRBD1 (6 bases). CDR1 is SGHRS, CDR2 YFSETQ, per germline. This CDR3 comprises 15 residues. V lost 4 bases and J lost 2, with 12 bases in between. The CDR3 region is CASSNGQRNTGELFF. CDR3 nucleotide sequence: TGCGCCAGCAGCAACGGACAGAGAAACACCGGGGAGCTGTTTTTT.

V usage is TRBV2 and J usage is TRBJ2-5; 9 bases map to TRBD2. Germline lookup yields CDR1 SNHLY and CDR2 FYNNEI. V lost 6 bases, J lost 2 bases, and 7 bases stayed unmatched. CDR3 length equals 15 residues. DNA of the CDR3: TGTGCCAGCAGGGGCCAGACTAGCGGACAAGAGACCCAGTACTTC. It translates to CASRGQTSGQETQYF.

The V call is TRBV12-2, the J call TRBJ2-3; TRBD2, as called in the table, went unchecked against the DNA. TRBV12-2 is a recognized pseudogene. CDR3 length equals 17 residues. CDR3 loop: CASRLVSRGGSTDTQYF. The CDR3 bases are TGTGCAAGTCGCTTAGTATCTCGGGGGGGATCCACAGATACGCAGTATTTT.

V and J are TRBV5-1 and TRBJ1-1, with D hard to call. Trimming took 2 bases from V and 4 from J, leaving 12 bases between them. The CDR3 consists of 14 residues. Germline loops: CDR1 SGHRS, CDR2 YFSETQ. The CDR3 DNA sequence: TGCGCCAGCAGCTTAATGGGGAGGGCCACTGAAGCTTTCTTT. Protein: CASSLMGRATEAFF.

The rearrangement joins TRBV30 to TRBJ2-7, with a possible D match to TRBD2 (5 bases). Germline CDR1 and CDR2: GTSNPN and SVGIG (reference sequence). The CDR3 sequence is 13 residues long. Trimming left V 3 bases short and J 3 bases short, with 12 bases between. CDR3: CAWRPSGDYEQYF. The CDR3 DNA reads TGTGCCTGGAGGCCGTCCGGGGACTACGAGCAGTACTTC.

This chain links TRBV10-2 with TRBJ1-1; D is uncertain. The ends were cut back, 4 bases at V and 5 bases at J, with 11 bases in the middle. CDR3 size: 13 residues. The germline V gene encodes CDR1 WSHSY and CDR2 SAAADI. The CDR3 spells CASSAPSGTEAFF. The CDR3 region has the DNA TGCGCCAGCAGTGCACCTTCGGGGACTGAAGCTTTCTTT.

This chain links TRBV2 with TRBJ1-6; 8 nucleotides match TRBD1. Losses at the gene ends were 8 bases for V and 5 bases for J; bases not matched to a gene: 8. Looked up from germline, CDR1 is SNHLY and CDR2 is FYNNEI. CDR3 length: 15 amino acids. CDR3 nucleotide sequence: TGTGCCAGCTGGTGGACAGGGCTGAATAATTCACCCCTCCACTTT. Translating it yields CASWWTGLNNSPLHF.

The chain employs TRBV3-1 (or the pseudogene TRBV3-2) and TRBJ2-6; a weak D match, TRBD1 (6 bases). Trimming pared 4 bases from V and 5 bases from J, leaving 12 bases between. The germline gives CDR1 LGHDT, CDR2 YNNKEL (reference sequence). The CDR3 length is 15 residues. This CDR3 is CASSLGTPRANVLTF. CDR3 in DNA: TGTGCCAGCAGCCTCGGGACACCTAGGGCCAACGTCCTGACTTTC.

The chain combines TRBV7-8 with TRBJ2-7; 9 positions match TRBD1. The CDR3 runs to 14 residues. Germline V gene sequence: CDR1 SGHVS, CDR2 FQNEAQ. Trimming at V came to 3 bases and at J to 4 bases, leaving 4 bases not matched to a gene. The CDR3 protein is CASSFGTGTYEQYF. The CDR3 bases are TGTGCCAGCAGCTTCGGGACAGGGACTTACGAGCAGTACTTC. Complete variable domain (other parts from reference TRBV7-8 and TRBJ2-7): GAGVSQSPRYKVAKRGQDVALRCDPISGHVSLFWYQQALGQGPEFLTYFQNEAQLDKSGLPSDRFFAERPEGSVSTLKIQRTQQEDSAVYLCASSFGTGTYEQYFGPGTRLTVT.

The V and J genes are TRBV18 and TRBJ1-1, with D tentatively TRBD1 (6 bases). CDR1 is KGHSH and CDR2 is LQKENI in the germline V gene. This CDR3 has 13 amino acids. The V end lost 8 bases, the J end lost 0 bases, and 10 bases lay between the germline ends. The CDR3 sequence: CASTGTLNTEAFF. The CDR3 nucleotides read TGTGCCAGCACCGGGACACTGAACACTGAAGCTTTCTTT.

This chain connects TRBV5-1 to TRBJ2-5; D might be TRBD1 (6 bases). The CDR3 sequence is 14 residues long. From germline, CDR1 is SGHRS and CDR2 YFSETQ. Trimming took 1 base from V and 3 from J, leaving 10 bases between them. The chain's CDR3 is CASSLLPGEETQYF. The CDR3, as DNA: TGCGCCAGCAGCTTGCTCCCAGGGGAAGAGACCCAGTACTTC.

V gene TRBV6-5 combines with J gene TRBJ1-1; 9 positions agree with TRBD1. Germline assignment: CDR1 MNHEY and CDR2 SVGAGI. With V trimmed by 2 bases and J by 0 bases, 4 bases remained unmatched. The CDR3 length is 16 residues. The CDR3 region is CASSYGTGGLNTEAFF. Written as DNA, the CDR3 is TGTGCCAGCAGTTACGGAACAGGGGGCTTGAACACTGAAGCTTTCTTT.

This chain connects TRBV9 to TRBJ1-5, with a weak D call TRBD1 (5 bases). The germline CDR1 and CDR2 sequences are SGDLS and YYNGEE. V gave up 1 base and J gave up 7 bases, with 12 bases separating them. The CDR3 runs to 14 residues. The CDR3: CASSVHTGGQPQHF. As DNA, the CDR3 is TGTGCCAGCAGCGTACATACTGGGGGGCAGCCCCAGCATTTT.

This chain joins TRBV4-3 and TRBJ2-2; D is perhaps TRBD2 (7 bases). The CDR3 has 14 amino acids. Trimming removed 4 bases from V and 8 bases from J, with 14 bases in between. Germline CDR1 is LGHNA and CDR2 is YSLEER. CDR3 DNA: TGCGCCAGCAGCCGGGGACATAGCGGGGGGGAGCTGTTTTTT. Its protein product is CASSRGHSGGELFF.

V usage is TRBV15 and J usage is TRBJ1-6; 7 bases map to TRBD1. The CDR3 is made up of 18 amino acids. CDR1 and CDR2 from the germline V gene are LNHNV and YYDKDF (reference sequence). Trimming took 5 bases from V and 7 from J; bases not matched to a gene: 17. CDR3 bases: TGTGCCACCAGCCCCCAGGGGACCGGACAGGATCTAAATTCACCCCTCCACTTT. Its protein product is CATSPQGTGQDLNSPLHF.

The chain joins TRBV19 to TRBJ2-1, with D perhaps matching TRBD2 (6 bases). Trimming pared 5 bases from V and 12 bases from J, leaving 17 bases between. This CDR3 comprises 13 residues. The V gene's germline CDR1 is LNHDA and CDR2 SQIVND (reference sequence). The CDR3 reads CASSLDGGAVQFF. The CDR3 DNA sequence: TGTGCCAGTAGTCTGGACGGAGGGGCGGTGCAGTTCTTC.

Only a few counts were recorded for this clone. The chain has TRBV12-2 and TRBJ2-2; the tabulated D call, TRBD2, remains unverified against the DNA. TRBV12-2 is annotated as a pseudogene. This CDR3 contains 18 residues. Written as DNA, the CDR3 is TGTGCAAGTCGCGGACGTAGAGGGTCCCCAGGGAACACCGGGGAGCTGTTTTTT. This encodes CASRGRRGSPGNTGELFF.

The rearrangement links TRBV6-2 or TRBV6-3 to TRBJ1-1; no reliable D call. The V end lost 4 bases, the J end lost 5 bases, and 11 bases lay between the germline ends. Germline CDR1 reads MNHEY; CDR2 reads SVGEGT. The CDR3 sequence is 13 residues long. The CDR3 DNA follows: TGTGCCAGCAGTTCGTCCTACTTTACTGAAGCTTTCTTT. It specifies CASSSSYFTEAFF.

The chain joins TRBV5-1 to TRBJ1-4; D might be TRBD1 (6 bases). Trimming cost V 0 bases and J 14 bases, with 20 bases left between them. This CDR3 comprises 15 residues. Germline loops: CDR1 SGHRS, CDR2 YFSETQ. CDR3 sequence: CASSLGPPPGQLLFF. CDR3 DNA: TGCGCCAGCAGCTTGGGACCCCCCCCGGGACAATTGCTGTTTTTT.

V and J are TRBV18 and TRBJ2-2; TRBD1 agrees at 7 bases. Germline CDR1 reads KGHSH; CDR2 reads LQKENI. V lost 4 bases, J lost 3 bases, and 2 bases stayed unmatched. The CDR3 spans 14 residues. The CDR3 sequence is CASSRQGDTGELFF. The CDR3 nucleotides are TGTGCCAGCTCACGACAGGGAGACACCGGGGAGCTGTTTTTT. Full variable domain (missing parts from reference TRBV18 and TRBJ2-2): NAGVMQNPRHLVRRRGQEARLRCSPMKGHSHVYWYRQLPEEGLKFMVYLQKENIIDESGMPKERFSAEFPKEGPSILRIQQVVRGDSAAYFCASSRQGDTGELFFGEGSRLTVL.

V and J are TRBV6-1 and TRBJ2-5; the D gene is possibly TRBD1 (6 bases). This CDR3 comprises 14 residues. The germline gives CDR1 MNHNS, CDR2 SASEGT. Deletions cut 5 bases from V and 2 bases from J, with 12 bases between. The CDR3 DNA follows: TGTGCCAGCAGTTTCTCAGGGACACAAGAGACCCAGTACTTC. Translated: CASSFSGTQETQYF.

The count of this clone is one. The chain carries TRBV6-1 and TRBJ2-1; D ambiguous. CDR1 MNHNS and CDR2 SASEGT come from the germline V gene. Trimming stripped 2 bases from V and 0 bases from J, with 8 bases between. This CDR3 has 15 amino acids. CDR3 coding DNA: TGTGCCAGCAGTGAACTAGGCCCCTCCTACAATGAGCAGTTCTTC. Amino acids: CASSELGPSYNEQFF.

This chain joins TRBV5-5 and TRBJ2-1; D not certain. The CDR3 covers 13 residues. Between the trimmed V and J ends, which lost 0 bases and 9 bases, there was a span of 10 bases. Germline V gene sequence: CDR1 SGHKS, CDR2 YYEKEE (reference sequence). The CDR3 nucleotides are TGTGCCAGCAGCTTGGGCGGATATGGTGAGCAGTTCTTC. Residues: CASSLGGYGEQFF. The complete variable domain, with remaining parts taken from reference TRBV5-5 and TRBJ2-1, reads DAGVTQSPTHLIKTRGQQVTLRCSPISGHKSVSWYQQVLGQGPQFIFQYYEKEERGRGNFPDRFSARQFPNYSSELNVNALLLGDSALYLCASSLGGYGEQFFGPGTRLTVL.

This sequence joins TRBV7-9 and TRBJ1-1; no clear D. CDR1 and CDR2 (germline): SEHNR, FQNEAQ (reference sequence). V was clipped by 10 bases and J by 0 bases, with 6 bases between them. The CDR3 contains 11 residues. In nucleotides, the CDR3 is TGTGCCACCCGGTTGAACACTGAAGCTTTCTTT. It yields the protein CATRLNTEAFF.

The rearrangement uses TRBV6-1 and TRBJ2-5; TRBD2 matches at 9 bases. Unmatched junction bases numbered 9, after V lost 3 bases and J lost 7 bases. Germline V gene data show CDR1 as MNHNS and CDR2 as SASEGT. The CDR3 runs to 15 residues. Written as DNA, the CDR3 is TGTGCCAGCAGTGATCAAGCGGGGGGCCTGGGGACCCAGTACTTC. Its protein is CASSDQAGGLGTQYF.

The CDR3 bases are TGTGCCAGCAGCTTGAACGGGGGATTTGAGCAGTTCTTC. It codes for CASSLNGGFEQFF. The chain is built from TRBV7-2 and TRBJ2-1, with D possibly being TRBD2 (6 bases). Trimming cost V 3 bases and J 9 bases, with 12 bases left between them. This CDR3 contains 13 residues. The germline CDR1 and CDR2 sequences are SGHTA and FQGNSA.